This TCR beta chain is from a study of blood T cells in healthy people across ages. This clonotype was observed at least ten times. Its target is unknown. It was with a sample-barcoded 5' primer and a J-beta primer mix that a second PCR of about 6 to 12 cycles was run. Sequencing of every sample gave 2.5 million or more CDR3-containing paired-end reads. TCRdb re-called the 5' RACE reads with MiXCR, one entry per CDR3 protein. The sample includes more than 1.4 million distinct CDR3 sequences, 42% of them seen just once. Regarding the study as a whole: Significant beta diversity loss was already apparent by age roughly 43, declining roughly linearly.

Caucasian individuals from Russia who were healthy and aged about 6 to 95 acted as donors. Every sample yielded at least 6.5 million isolated PBMCs. The sequenced material came from blood. This receptor was identified in a woman aged 18-30 years in good health.

The CDR3 loop reads CASSLTSGGTYEQYF. CDR3 DNA sequence: TGTGCCAGCAGCTTAACTAGCGGGGGGACCTACGAGCAGTACTTC. The V call is TRBV27, the J call TRBJ2-7; 12 positions match TRBD2. Trimming cost V 6 bases and J 2 bases; bases outside gene matches: 5. Germline V lookup: CDR1 MNHEY, CDR2 SMNVEV (reference sequence). The CDR3 covers 15 residues.